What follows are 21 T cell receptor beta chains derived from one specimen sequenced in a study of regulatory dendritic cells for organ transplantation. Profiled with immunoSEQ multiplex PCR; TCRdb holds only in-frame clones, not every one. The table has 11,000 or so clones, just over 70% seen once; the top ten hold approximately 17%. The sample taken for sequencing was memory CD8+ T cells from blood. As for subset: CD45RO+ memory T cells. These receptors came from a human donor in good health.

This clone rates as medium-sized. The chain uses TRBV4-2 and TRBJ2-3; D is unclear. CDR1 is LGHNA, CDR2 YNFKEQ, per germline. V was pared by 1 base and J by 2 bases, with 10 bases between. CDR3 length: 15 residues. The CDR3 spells CASSQGLQHTDTQYF. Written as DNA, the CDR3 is TGTGCCAGCAGCCAAGGGTTGCAACACACAGATACGCAGTATTTT.

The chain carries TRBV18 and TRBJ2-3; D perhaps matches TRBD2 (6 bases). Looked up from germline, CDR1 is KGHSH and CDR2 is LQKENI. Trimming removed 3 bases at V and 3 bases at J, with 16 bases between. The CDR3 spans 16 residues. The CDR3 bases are TGTGCCAGCTCACCCTCGTACCCGGAGGGAACAGATACGCAGTATTTT. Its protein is CASSPSYPEGTDTQYF.

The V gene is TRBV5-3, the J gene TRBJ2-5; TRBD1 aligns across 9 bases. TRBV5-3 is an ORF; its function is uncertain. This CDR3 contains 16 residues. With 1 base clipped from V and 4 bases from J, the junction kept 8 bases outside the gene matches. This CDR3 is CARSLPGTGPVETQYF. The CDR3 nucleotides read TGTGCCAGAAGCTTGCCCGGGACAGGGCCTGTAGAGACCCAGTACTTC.

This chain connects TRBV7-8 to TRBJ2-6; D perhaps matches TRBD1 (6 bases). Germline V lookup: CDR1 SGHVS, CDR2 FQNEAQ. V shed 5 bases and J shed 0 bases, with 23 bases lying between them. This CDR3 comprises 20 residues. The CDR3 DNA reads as TGTGCCAGCAGCCTTGGACTGCCTGTGGGGGCCGGCTCTGGGGCCAACGTCCTGACTTTC. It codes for CASSLGLPVGAGSGANVLTF. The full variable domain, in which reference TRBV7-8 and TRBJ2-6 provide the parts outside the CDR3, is GAGVSQSPRYKVAKRGQDVALRCDPISGHVSLFWYQQALGQGPEFLTYFQNEAQLDKSGLPSDRFFAERPEGSVSTLKIQRTQQEDSAVYLCASSLGLPVGAGSGANVLTFGAGSRLTVL.

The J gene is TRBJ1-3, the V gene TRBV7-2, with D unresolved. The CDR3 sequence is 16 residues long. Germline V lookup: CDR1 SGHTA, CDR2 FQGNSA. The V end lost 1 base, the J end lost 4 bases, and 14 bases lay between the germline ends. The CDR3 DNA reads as TGTGCCAGCAGCTTAGATTCTGTCCGACGGGGAAACACCATATATTTT. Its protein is CASSLDSVRRGNTIYF.

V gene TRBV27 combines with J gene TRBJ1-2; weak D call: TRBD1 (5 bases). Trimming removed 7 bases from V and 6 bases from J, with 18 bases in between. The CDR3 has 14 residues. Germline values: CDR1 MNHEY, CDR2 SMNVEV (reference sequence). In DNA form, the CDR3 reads TGTGCCAGCACCCCAGATGGGACGCTGAATGGCTACACCTTC. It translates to CASTPDGTLNGYTF.

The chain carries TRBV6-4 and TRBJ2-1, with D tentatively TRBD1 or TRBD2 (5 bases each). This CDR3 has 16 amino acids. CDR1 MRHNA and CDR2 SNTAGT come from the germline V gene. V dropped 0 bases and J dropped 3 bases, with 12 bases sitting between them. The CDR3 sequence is CASSDSGTVNYNEQFF. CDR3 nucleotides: TGTGCCAGCAGTGACTCGGGGACCGTGAACTACAATGAGCAGTTCTTC.

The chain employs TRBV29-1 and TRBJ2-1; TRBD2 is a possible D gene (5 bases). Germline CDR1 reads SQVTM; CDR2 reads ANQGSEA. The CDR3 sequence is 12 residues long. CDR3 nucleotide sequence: TGCGGAGGCTTCTATTTGACGAATGAGCAGTTCTTC. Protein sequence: CGGFYLTNEQFF.

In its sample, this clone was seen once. The CDR3 DNA sequence: TGCGCCAGCAGCCAAGATGGGGCCCCCGGGACTGAAGCTTTCTTT. As protein: CASSQDGAPGTEAFF. The genes are TRBV4-1 and TRBJ1-1; the D gene is possibly TRBD1 (5 bases). The CDR3 sequence is 15 residues long. The V end lost 0 bases, the J end lost 5 bases, and 13 bases lay between the germline ends. Germline V gene sequence: CDR1 MGHRA, CDR2 YSYEKL.

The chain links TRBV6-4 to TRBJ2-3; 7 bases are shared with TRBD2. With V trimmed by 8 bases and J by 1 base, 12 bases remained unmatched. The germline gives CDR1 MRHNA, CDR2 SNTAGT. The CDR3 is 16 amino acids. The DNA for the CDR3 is TGTGCCAGCTCCCTCCGTAGGGGAGGGGGCACAGATACGCAGTATTTT. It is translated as CASSLRRGGGTDTQYF.

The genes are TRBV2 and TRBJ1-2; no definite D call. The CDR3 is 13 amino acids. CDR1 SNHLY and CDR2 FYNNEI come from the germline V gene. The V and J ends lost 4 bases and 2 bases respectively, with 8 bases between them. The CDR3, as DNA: TGTGCCAGCAGTGGGAACGGGAACTATGGCTACACCTTC. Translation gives CASSGNGNYGYTF.

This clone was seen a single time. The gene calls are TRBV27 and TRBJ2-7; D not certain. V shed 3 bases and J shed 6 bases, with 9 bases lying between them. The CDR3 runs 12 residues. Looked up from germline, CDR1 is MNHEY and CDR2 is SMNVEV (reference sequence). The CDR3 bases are TGTGCCAGCAGTTTTCGGCCAGGCGAGCAGTACTTC. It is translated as CASSFRPGEQYF.

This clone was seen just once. The CDR3 spells CASSRTGASSYEQYF. DNA of the CDR3: TGTGCCAGCAGCCGGACAGGGGCTAGCTCCTACGAGCAGTACTTC. The V call is TRBV9, the J call TRBJ2-7, with 9 bases identical to TRBD1. Germline-derived CDR1 and CDR2 are SGDLS and YYNGEE. The junction had 5 bases not matched to a gene; V was cut back by 4 bases and J by 0 bases. The CDR3 totals 15 residues.

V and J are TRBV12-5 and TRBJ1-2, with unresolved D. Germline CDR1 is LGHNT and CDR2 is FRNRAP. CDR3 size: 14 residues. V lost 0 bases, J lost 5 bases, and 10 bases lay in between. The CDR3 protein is CASGLVYTLYGYTF. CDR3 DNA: TGTGCTAGTGGTTTGGTGTATACGCTTTATGGCTACACCTTC.

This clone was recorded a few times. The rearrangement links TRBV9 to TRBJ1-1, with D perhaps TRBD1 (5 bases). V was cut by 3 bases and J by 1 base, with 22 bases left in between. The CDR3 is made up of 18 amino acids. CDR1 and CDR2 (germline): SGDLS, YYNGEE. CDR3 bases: TGTGCCAGCAGCGCGTCGAGTAGGGGTGCAGGGCCGAACACTGAAGCTTTCTTT. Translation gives CASSASSRGAGPNTEAFF.

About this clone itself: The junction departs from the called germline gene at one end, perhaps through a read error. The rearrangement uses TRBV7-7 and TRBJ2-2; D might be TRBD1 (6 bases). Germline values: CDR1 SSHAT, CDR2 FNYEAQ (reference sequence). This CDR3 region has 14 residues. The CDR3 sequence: CASSPQTGPGELFF. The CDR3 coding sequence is TGTGCTAGCAGCCCACAGACAGGACCGGGGGAGCTGTTTTTT.

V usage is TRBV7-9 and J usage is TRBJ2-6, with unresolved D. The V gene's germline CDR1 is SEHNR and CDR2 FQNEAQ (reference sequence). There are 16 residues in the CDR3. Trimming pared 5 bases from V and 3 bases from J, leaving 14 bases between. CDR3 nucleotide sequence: TGTGCCAGCAGCGACGTGGGGTCACTTGGGGCCAACGTCCTGACTTTC. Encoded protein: CASSDVGSLGANVLTF.

The DNA for the CDR3 is TGTGCCAGCAGCTTAACTGGGAGTGGGGAGCAGTTCTTC. This codes for CASSLTGSGEQFF. The V and J genes are TRBV7-3 and TRBJ2-1, with D possibly matching TRBD2 (5 bases). V gave up 0 bases and J gave up 10 bases, with 10 bases separating them. Per germline, CDR1 SGHTA and CDR2 FQGTGA. This CDR3 is 13 amino acids long.

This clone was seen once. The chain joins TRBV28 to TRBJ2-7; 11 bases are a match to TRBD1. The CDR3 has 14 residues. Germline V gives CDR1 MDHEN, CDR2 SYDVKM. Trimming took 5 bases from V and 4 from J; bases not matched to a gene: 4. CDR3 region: CASSLGQGGYEQYF. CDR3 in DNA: TGTGCCAGCAGTCTGGGACAGGGGGGTTACGAGCAGTACTTC.

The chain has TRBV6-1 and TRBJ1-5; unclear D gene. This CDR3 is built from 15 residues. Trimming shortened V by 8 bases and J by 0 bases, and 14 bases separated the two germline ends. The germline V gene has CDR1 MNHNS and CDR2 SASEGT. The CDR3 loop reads CASETGANSNQPQHF. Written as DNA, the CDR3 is TGTGCCAGCGAAACGGGAGCAAATAGCAATCAGCCCCAGCATTTT.

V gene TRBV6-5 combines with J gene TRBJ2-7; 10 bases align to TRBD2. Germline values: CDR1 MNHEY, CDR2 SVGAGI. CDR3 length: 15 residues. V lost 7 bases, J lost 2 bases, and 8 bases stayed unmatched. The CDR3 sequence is CASTYASGGPYEQYF. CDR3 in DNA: TGTGCCAGCACCTATGCTAGCGGGGGCCCCTACGAGCAGTACTTC.